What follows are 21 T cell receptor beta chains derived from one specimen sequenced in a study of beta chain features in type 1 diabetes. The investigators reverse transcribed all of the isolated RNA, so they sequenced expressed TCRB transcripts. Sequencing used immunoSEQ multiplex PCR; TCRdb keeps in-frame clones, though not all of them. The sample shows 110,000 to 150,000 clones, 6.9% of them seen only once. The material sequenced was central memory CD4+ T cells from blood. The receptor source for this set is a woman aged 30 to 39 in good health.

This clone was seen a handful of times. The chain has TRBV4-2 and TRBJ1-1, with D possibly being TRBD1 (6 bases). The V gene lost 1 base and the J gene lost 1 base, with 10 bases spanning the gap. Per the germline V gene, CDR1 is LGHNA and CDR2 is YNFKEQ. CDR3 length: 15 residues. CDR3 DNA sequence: TGTGCCAGCAGCCAAGCGGCAGGGGAGAACACTGAAGCTTTCTTT. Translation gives CASSQAAGENTEAFF.

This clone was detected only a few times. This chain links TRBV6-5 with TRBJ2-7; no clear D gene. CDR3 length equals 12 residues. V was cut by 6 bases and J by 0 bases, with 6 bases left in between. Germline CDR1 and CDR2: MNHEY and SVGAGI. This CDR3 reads CASSPSSYEQYF. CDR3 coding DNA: TGTGCCAGCAGCCCGTCCTCCTACGAGCAGTACTTC.

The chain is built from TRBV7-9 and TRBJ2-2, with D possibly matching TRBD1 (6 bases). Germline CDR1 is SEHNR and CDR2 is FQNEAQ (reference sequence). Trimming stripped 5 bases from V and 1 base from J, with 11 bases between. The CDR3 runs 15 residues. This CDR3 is CASSPTGLNTGELFF. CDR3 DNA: TGTGCCAGCAGCCCGACAGGCTTGAACACCGGGGAGCTGTTTTTT.

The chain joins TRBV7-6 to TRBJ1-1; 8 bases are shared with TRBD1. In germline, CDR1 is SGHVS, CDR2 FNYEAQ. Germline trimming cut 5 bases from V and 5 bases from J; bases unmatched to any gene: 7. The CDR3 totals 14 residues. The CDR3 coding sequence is TGTGCCAGCAGCCCTGACAGGGGAGTAACTGAAGCTTTCTTT. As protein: CASSPDRGVTEAFF.

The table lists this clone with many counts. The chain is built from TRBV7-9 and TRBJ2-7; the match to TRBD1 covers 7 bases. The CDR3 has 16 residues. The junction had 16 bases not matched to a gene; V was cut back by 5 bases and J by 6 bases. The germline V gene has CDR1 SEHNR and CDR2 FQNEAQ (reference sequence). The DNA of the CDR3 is TGTGCCAGCAGCACAGGGGCTGGGACAGCGGCGTCCGAGCAGTACTTC. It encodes CASSTGAGTAASEQYF.

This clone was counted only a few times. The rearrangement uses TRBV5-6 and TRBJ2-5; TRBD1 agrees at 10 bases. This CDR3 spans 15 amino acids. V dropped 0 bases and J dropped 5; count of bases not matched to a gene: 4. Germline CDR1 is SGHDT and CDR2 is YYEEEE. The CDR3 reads CASSLADRGRETQYF. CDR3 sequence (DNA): TGTGCCAGCAGCTTGGCCGACAGGGGGCGTGAGACCCAGTACTTC.

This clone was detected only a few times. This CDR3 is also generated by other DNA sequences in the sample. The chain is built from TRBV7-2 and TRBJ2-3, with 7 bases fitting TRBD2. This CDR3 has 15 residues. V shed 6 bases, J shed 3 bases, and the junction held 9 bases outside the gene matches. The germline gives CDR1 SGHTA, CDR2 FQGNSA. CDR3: CASRPPGGPTDTQYF. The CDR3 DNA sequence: TGTGCCAGCAGACCACCGGGGGGTCCGACAGATACGCAGTATTTT.

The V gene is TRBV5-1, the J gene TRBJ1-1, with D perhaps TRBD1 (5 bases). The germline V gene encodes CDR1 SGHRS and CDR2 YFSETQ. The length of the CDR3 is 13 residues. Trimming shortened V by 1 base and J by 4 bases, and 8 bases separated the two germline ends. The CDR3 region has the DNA TGCGCCAGCAGCTTGAGGGGCACCACTGAAGCTTTCTTT. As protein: CASSLRGTTEAFF.

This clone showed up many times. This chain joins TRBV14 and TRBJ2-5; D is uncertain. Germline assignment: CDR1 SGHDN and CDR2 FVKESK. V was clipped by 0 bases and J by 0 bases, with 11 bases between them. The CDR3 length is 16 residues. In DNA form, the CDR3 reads TGTGCCAGCAGCCAAGATGTAAAAGCGTACCAAGAGACCCAGTACTTC. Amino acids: CASSQDVKAYQETQYF.

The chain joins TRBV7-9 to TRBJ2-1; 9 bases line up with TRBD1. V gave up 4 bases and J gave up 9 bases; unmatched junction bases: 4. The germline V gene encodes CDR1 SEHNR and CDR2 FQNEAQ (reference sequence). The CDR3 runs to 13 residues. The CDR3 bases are TGTGCCAGCAGCTGGACAGGGGTGGGTGAGCAGTTCTTC. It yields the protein CASSWTGVGEQFF.

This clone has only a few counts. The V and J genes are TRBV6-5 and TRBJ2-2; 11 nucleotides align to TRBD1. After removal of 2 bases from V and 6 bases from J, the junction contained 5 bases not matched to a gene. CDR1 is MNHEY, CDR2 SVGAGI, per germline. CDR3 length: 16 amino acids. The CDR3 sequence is CASSYEDRGRAGELFF. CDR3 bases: TGTGCCAGCAGTTACGAGGACAGGGGGCGCGCCGGGGAGCTGTTTTTT.

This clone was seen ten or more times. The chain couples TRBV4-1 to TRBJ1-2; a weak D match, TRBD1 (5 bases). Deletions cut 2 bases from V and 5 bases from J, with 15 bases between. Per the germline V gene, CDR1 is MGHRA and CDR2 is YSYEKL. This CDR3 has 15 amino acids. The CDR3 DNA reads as TGCGCCAGCAGCCAACCCGACAGAAATGCTTATGGCTACACCTTC. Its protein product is CASSQPDRNAYGYTF.

CDR3 protein: CASSWASGNQETQYF. The CDR3 DNA reads as TGTGCCAGTAGTTGGGCTAGCGGAAACCAAGAGACCCAGTACTTC. The chain couples TRBV19 to TRBJ2-5; 7 positions match TRBD2. J gave up 0 bases and V 5 bases, and 6 bases lay outside the gene matches. Germline V gene sequence: CDR1 LNHDA, CDR2 SQIVND (reference sequence). This CDR3 is 15 amino acids long.

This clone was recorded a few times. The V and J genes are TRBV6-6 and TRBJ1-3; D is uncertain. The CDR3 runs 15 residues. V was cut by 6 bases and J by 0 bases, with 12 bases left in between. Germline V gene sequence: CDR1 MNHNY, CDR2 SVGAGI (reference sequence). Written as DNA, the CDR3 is TGTGCCAGCAGCTCACTCCTTAGCTCTGGAAACACCATATATTTT. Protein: CASSSLLSSGNTIYF.

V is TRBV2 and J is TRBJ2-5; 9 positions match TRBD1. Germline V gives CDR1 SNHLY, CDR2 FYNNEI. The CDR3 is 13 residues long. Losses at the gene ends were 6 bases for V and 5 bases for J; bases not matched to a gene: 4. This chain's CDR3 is CASRDRGEETQYF. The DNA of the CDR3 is TGTGCCAGCAGGGACAGGGGAGAGGAGACCCAGTACTTC.

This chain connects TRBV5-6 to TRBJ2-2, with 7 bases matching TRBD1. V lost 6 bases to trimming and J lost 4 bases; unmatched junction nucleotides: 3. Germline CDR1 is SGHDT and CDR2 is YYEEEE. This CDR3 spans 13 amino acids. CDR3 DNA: TGTGCCAGCATTAAGGGGGCCACCGGGGAGCTGTTTTTT. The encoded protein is CASIKGATGELFF.

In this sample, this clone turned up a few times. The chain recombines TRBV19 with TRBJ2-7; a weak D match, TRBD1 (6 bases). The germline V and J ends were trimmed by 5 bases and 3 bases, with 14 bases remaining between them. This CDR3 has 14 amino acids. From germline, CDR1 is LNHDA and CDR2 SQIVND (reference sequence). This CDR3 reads CASSVGHGIYEQYF. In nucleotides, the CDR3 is TGTGCCAGTAGTGTGGGACACGGGATCTACGAGCAGTACTTC.

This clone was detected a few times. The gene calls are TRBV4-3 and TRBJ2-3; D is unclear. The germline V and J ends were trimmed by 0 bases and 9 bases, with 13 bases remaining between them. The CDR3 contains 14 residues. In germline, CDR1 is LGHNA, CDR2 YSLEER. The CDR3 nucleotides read TGCGCCAGCAGCCAAGAGCTTGCGGCGAGGACGCAGTATTTT. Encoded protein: CASSQELAARTQYF.

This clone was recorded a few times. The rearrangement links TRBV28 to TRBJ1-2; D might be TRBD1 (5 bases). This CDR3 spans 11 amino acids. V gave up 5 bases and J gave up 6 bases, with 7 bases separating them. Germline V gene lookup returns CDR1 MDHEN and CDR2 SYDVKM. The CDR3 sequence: CASSHRNGYTF. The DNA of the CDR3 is TGTGCCAGCAGTCACAGGAATGGCTACACCTTC.

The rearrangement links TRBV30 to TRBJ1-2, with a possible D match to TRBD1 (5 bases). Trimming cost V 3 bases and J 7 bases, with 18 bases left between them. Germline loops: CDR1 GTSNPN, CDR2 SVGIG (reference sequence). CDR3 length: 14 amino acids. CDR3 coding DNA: TGTGCCTGGAGAAGAGTAAGGGGCGGTCTTGGCTACACCTTC. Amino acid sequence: CAWRRVRGGLGYTF. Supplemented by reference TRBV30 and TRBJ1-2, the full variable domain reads SQTIHQWPATLVQPVGSPLSLECTVEGTSNPNLYWYRQAAGRGLQLLFYSVGIGQISSEVPQNLSASRPQDRQFILSSKKLLLSDSGFYLCAWRRVRGGLGYTFGSGTRLTVV.

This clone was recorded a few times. The CDR3 sequence: CASSLEGQGENIQYF. CDR3 nucleotides: TGCGCCAGCAGCCTAGAGGGACAGGGGGAGAACATTCAGTACTTC. This chain links TRBV4-3 with TRBJ2-4; TRBD1 matches 11 bases. The CDR3 is 15 residues long. Trimming cost V 4 bases and J 7 bases; bases outside gene matches: 6. The germline CDR1 and CDR2 sequences are LGHNA and YSLEER.